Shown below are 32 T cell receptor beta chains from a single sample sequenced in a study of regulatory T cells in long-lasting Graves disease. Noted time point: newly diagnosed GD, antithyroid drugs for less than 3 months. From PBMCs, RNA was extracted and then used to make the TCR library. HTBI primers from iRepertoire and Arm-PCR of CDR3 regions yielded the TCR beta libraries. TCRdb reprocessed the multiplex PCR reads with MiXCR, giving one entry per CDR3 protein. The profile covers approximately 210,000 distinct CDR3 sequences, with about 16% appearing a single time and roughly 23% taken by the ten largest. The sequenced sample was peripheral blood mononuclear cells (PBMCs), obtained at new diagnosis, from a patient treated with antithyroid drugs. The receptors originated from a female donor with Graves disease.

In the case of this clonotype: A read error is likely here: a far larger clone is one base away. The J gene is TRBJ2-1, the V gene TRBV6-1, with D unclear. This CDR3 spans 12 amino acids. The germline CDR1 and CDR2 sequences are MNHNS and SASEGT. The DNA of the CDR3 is TGTGCCAGTTCCCAAGCATCAGAGACCCAGTGCTTC. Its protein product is CASSQASETQCF.

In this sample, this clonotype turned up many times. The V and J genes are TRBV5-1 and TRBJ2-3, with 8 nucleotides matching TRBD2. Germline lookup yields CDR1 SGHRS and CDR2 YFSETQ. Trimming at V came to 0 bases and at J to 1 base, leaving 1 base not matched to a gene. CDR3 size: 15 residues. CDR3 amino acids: CASSLETSGTDTQYF. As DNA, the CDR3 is TGCGCCAGCAGCTTGGAGACTAGCGGCACAGATACGCAGTATTTT.

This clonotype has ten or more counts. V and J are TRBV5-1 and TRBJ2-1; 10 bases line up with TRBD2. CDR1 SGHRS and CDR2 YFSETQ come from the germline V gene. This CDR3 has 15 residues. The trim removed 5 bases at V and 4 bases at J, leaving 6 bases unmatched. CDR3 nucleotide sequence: TGCGCCAGCAGACCCGGGACTAGCGCATACAATGAGCAGTTCTTC. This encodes CASRPGTSAYNEQFF. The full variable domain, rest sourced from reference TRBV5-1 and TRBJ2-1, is KAGVTQTPRYLIKTRGQQVTLSCSPISGHRSVSWYQQTPGQGLQFLFEYFSETQRNKGNFPGRFSGRQFSNSRSEMNVSTLELGDSALYLCASRPGTSAYNEQFFGPGTRLTVL.

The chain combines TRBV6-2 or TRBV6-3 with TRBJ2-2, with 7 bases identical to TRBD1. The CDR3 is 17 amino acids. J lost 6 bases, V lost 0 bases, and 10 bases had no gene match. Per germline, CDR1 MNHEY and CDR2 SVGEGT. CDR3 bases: TGTGCCAGCAGTTACTCCCGGGACAGACCGCCCCCCGGGGAGCTGTTTTTT. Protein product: CASSYSRDRPPPGELFF.

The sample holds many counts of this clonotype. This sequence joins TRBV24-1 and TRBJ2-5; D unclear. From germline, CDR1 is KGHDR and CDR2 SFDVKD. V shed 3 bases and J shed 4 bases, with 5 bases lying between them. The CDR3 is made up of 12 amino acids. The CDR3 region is CATSDTPETQYF. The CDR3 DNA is TGTGCCACCAGTGATACCCCAGAGACCCAGTACTTC.

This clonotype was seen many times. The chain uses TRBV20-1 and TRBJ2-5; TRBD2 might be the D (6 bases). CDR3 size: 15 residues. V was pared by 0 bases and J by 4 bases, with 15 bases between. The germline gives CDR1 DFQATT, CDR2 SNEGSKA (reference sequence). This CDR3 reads CSARDPEGLTETQYF. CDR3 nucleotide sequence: TGCAGTGCTAGAGACCCGGAGGGCCTGACAGAGACCCAGTACTTC.

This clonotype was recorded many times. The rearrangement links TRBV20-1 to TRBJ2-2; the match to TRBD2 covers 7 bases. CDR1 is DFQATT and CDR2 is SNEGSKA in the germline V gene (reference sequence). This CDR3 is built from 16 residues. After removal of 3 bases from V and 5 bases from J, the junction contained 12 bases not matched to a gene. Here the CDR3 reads CSARRPASGSTGELFF. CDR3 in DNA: TGCAGTGCTAGGAGGCCGGCTAGCGGAAGTACCGGGGAGCTGTTTTTT.

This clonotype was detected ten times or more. The CDR3 sequence is CASRTAGDWGEQFF. CDR3 nucleotides: TGTGCCAGCAGGACAGCGGGAGACTGGGGTGAGCAGTTCTTC. The chain couples TRBV11-2 to TRBJ2-1; 8 bases are shared with TRBD2. CDR3 length: 14 amino acids. V was pared by 6 bases and J by 9 bases, with 10 bases of the junction left unmatched. Per the germline V gene, CDR1 is SGHAT and CDR2 is FQNNGV.

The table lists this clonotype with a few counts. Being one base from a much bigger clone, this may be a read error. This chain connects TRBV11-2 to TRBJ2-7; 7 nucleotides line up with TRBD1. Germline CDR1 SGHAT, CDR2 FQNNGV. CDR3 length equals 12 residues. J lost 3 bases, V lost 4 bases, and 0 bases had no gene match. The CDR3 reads CASSWDSYEQYF. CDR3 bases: TGTGCCAGCAGCTGGGACAGCTACGAGCAGTACTTC.

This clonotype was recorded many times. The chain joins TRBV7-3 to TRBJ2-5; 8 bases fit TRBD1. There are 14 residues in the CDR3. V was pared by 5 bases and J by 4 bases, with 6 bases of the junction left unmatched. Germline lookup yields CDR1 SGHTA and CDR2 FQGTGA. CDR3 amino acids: CASSLDRGGETQYF. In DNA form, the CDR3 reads TGTGCCAGCAGCCTCGACAGGGGTGGAGAGACCCAGTACTTC.

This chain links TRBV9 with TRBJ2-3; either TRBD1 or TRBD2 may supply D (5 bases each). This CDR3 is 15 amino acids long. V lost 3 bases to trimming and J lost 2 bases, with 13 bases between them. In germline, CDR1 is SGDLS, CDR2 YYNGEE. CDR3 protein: CASSGGTTYTDTQYF. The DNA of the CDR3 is TGTGCCAGCAGCGGGGGGACCACTTACACAGATACGCAGTATTTT. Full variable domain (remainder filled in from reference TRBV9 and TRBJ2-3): DSGVTQTPKHLITATGQRVTLRCSPRSGDLSVYWYQQSLDQGLQFLIQYYNGEERAKGNILERFSAQQFPDLHSELNLSSLELGDSALYFCASSGGTTYTDTQYFGPGTRLTVL.

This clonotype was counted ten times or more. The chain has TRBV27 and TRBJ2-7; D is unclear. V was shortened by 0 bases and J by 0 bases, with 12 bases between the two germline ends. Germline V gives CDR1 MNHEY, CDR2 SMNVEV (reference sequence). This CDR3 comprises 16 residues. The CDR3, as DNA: TGTGCCAGCAGTTTATCGGGCAGGCAAAGCTCCTACGAGCAGTACTTC. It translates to CASSLSGRQSSYEQYF.

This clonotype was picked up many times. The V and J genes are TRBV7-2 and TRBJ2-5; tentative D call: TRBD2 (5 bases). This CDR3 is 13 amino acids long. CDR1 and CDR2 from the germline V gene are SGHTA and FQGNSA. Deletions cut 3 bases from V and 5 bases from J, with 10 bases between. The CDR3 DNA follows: TGTGCCAGCAGCTTTTACAGAGGGGAGACCCAGTACTTC. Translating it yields CASSFYRGETQYF.

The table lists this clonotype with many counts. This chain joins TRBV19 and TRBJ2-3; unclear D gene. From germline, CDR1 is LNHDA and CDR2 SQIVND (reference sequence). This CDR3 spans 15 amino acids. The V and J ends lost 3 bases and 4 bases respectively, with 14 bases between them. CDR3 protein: CASSILSGSPDTQYF. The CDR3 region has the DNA TGTGCCAGTAGTATCCTAAGTGGTAGCCCAGATACGCAGTATTTT.

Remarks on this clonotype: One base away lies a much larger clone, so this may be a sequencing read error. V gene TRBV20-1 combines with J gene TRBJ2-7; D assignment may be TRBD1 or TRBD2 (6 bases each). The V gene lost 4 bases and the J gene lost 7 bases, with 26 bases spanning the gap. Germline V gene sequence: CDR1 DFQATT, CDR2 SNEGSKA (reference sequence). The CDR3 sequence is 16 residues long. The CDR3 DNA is TGCAGTGCTAAGGCCCCGCGGGACAACTGGGAGAGGGAGCAGTACTTC. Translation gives CSAKAPRDNWEREQYF.

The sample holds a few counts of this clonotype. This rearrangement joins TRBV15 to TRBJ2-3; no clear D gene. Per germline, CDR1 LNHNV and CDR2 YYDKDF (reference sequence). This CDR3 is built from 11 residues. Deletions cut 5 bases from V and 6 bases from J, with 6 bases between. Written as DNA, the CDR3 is TGTGCCACCAGCGCCGGGGATACGCAGTATTTT. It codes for CATSAGDTQYF.

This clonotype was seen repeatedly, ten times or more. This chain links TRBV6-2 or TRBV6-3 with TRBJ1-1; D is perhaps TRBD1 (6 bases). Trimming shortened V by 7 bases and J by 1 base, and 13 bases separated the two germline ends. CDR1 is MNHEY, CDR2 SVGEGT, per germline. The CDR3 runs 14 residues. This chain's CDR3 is CASISQQGNTEAFF. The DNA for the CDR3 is TGTGCCAGCATCAGTCAACAGGGGAACACTGAAGCTTTCTTT.

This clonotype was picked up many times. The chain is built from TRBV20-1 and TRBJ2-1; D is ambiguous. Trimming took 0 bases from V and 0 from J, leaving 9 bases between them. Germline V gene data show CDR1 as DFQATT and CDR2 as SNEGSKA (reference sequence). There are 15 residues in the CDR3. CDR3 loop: CSARDGSSSYNEQFF. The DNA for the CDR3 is TGCAGTGCTAGAGACGGCTCAAGCTCCTACAATGAGCAGTTCTTC.

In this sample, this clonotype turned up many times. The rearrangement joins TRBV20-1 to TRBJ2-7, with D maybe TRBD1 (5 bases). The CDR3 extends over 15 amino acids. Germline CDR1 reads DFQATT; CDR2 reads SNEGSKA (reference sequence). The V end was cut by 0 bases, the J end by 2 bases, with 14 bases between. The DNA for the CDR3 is TGCAGTGCTAGAGATTTGCAGGGTGTTGCCTACGAGCAGTACTTC. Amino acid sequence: CSARDLQGVAYEQYF.

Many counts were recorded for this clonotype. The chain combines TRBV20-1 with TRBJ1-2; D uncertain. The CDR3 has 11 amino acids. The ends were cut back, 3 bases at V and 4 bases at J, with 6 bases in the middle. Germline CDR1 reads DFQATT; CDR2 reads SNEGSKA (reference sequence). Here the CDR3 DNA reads TGCAGTGCTAGCCAACCCTATGGCTACACCTTC. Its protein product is CSASQPYGYTF.

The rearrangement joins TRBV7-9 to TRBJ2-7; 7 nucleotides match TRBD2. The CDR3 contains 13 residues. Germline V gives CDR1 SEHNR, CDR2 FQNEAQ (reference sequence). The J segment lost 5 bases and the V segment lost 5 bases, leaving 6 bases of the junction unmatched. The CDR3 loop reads CASSPWAGDEQYF. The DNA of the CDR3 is TGTGCCAGCAGCCCTTGGGCGGGGGACGAGCAGTACTTC.

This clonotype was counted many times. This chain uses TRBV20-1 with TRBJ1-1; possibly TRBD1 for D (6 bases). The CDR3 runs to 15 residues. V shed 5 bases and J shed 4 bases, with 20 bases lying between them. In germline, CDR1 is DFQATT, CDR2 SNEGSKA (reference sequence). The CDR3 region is CSAPRPIGGGTEAFF. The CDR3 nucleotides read TGCAGTGCTCCCAGGCCGATAGGGGGAGGCACTGAAGCTTTCTTT.

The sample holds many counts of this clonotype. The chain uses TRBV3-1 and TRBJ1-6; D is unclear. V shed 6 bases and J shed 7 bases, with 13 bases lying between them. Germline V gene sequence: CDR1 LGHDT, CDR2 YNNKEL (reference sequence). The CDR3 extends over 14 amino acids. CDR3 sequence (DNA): TGTGCCAGCAGTCTTAGGAGCGGAAATTCACCCCTCCACTTT. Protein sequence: CASSLRSGNSPLHF.

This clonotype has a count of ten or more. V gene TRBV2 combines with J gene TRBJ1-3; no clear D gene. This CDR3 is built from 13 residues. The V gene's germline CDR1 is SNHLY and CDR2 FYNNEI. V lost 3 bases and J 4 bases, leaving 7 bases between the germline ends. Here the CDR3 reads CASSDERGNTIYF. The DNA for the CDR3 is TGTGCCAGCAGTGACGAACGGGGAAACACCATATATTTT.

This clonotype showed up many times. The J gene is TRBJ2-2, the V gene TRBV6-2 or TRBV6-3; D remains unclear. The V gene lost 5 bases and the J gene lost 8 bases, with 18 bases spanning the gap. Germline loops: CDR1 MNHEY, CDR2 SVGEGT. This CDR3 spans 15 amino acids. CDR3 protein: CASSAKPRGSGELFF. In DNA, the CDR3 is TGTGCCAGCAGTGCAAAACCGAGAGGATCGGGGGAGCTGTTTTTT.

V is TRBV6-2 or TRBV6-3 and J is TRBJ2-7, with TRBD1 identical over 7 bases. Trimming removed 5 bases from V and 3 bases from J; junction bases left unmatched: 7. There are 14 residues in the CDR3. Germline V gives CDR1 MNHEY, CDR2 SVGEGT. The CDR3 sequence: CASSEGQSFYEQYF. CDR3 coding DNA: TGTGCCAGCAGTGAGGGACAGTCCTTCTACGAGCAGTACTTC.

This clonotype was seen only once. CDR3 sequence reads: CSAETSGGETQYF. The DNA of the CDR3 is TGCAGTGCAGAAACTAGCGGGGGAGAGACCCAGTACTTC. The chain has TRBV20-1 and TRBJ2-5; 11 bases line up with TRBD2. CDR3 length: 13 amino acids. Trimming cost V 6 bases and J 4 bases; bases outside gene matches: 4. Germline values: CDR1 DFQATT, CDR2 SNEGSKA (reference sequence).

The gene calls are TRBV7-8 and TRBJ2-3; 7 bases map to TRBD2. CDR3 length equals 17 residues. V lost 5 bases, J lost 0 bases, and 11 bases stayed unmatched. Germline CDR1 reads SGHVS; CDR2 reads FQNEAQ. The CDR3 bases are TGTGCCAGCAGCCCCCACTACGGACTAGGGAGCACAGATACGCAGTATTTT. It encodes CASSPHYGLGSTDTQYF.

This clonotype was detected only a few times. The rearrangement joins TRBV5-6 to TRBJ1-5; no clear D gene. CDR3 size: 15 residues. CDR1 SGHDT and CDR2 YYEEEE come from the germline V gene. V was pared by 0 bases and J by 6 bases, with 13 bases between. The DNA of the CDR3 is TGTGCCAGCAGCTTGGAGGTTCTAGGGCTTCAGCCCCAGCATTTT. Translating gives CASSLEVLGLQPQHF.

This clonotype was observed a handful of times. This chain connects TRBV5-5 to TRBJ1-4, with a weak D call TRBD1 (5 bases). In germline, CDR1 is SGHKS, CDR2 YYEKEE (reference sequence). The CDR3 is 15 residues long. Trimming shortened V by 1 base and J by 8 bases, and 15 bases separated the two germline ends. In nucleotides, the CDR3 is TGTGCCAGCAGCTTGTCAGGGACTCGATCGGAAAAACTGTTTTTT. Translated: CASSLSGTRSEKLFF.

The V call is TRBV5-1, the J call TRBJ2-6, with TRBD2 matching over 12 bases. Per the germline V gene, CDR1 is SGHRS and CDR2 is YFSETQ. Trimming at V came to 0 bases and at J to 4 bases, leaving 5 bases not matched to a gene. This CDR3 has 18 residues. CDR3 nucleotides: TGCGCCAGCAGCTTGGTTCTAGCGGGAGGGCCCGGGGCCAACGTCCTGACTTTC. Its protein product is CASSLVLAGGPGANVLTF.

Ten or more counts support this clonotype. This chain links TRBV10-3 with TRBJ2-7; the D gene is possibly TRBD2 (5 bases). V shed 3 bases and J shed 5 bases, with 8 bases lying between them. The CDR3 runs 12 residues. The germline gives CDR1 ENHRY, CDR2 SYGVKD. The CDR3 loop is CAISDEGNEQYF. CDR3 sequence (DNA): TGTGCCATCAGTGATGAGGGAAACGAGCAGTACTTC.